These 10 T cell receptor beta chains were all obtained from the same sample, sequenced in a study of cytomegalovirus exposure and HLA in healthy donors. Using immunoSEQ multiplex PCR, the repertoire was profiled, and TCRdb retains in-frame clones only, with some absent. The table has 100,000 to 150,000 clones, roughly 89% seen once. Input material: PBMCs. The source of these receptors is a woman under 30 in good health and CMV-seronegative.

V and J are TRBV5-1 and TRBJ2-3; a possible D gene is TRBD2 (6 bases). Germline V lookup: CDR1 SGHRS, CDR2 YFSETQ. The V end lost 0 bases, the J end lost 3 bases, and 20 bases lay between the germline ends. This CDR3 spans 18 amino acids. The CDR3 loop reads CASSLEVGGAGGTDTQYF. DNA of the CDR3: TGCGCCAGCAGCTTGGAGGTTGGTGGGGCAGGAGGGACAGATACGCAGTATTTT.

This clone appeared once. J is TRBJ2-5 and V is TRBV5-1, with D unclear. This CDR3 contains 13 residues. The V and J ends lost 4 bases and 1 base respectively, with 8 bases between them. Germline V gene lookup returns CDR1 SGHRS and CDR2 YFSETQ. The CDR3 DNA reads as TGCGCCAGCAGCAACAATATCCAAGAGACCCAGTACTTC. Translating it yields CASSNNIQETQYF.

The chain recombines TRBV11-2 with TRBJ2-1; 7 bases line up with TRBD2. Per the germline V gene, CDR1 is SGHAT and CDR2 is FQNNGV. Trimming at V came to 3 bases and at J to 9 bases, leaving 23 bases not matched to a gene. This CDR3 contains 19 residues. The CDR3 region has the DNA TGTGCCAGCAGCTTTCCTCCCGGCCTAGCGGCACTGACCCAAACTGAGCAGTTCTTC. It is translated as CASSFPPGLAALTQTEQFF.

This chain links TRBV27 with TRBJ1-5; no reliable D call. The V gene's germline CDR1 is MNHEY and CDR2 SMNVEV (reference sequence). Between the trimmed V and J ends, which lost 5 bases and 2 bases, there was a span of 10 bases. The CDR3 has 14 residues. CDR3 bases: TGTGCCAGCAGTCTAACCCGGGGCAATCAGCCCCAGCATTTT. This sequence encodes CASSLTRGNQPQHF.

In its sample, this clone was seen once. CDR3 region: CASSEAQGSYGYTF. The CDR3 DNA reads TGTGCCAGCAGTGAAGCGCAGGGATCCTATGGCTACACCTTC. The chain links TRBV2 to TRBJ1-2, with D possibly matching TRBD1 (5 bases). The CDR3 runs 14 residues. The germline CDR1 and CDR2 sequences are SNHLY and FYNNEI. V lost 0 bases and J lost 4, with 9 bases in between. Supplemented by reference TRBV2 and TRBJ1-2, the full variable domain reads EPEVTQTPSHQVTQMGQEVILRCVPISNHLYFYWYRQILGQKVEFLVSFYNNEISEKSEIFDDQFSVERPDGSNFTLKIRSTKLEDSAMYFCASSEAQGSYGYTFGSGTRLTVV.

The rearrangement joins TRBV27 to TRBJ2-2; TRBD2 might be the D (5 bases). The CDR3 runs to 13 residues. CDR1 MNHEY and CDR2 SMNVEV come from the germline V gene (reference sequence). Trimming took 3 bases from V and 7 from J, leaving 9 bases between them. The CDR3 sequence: CASSFAGGGELFF. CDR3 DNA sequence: TGTGCCAGCAGTTTCGCAGGAGGCGGGGAGCTGTTTTTT.

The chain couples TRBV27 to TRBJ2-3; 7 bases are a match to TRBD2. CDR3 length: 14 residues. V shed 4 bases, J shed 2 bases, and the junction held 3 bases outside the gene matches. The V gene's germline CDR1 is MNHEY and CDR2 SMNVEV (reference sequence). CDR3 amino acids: CASSSAGITDTQYF. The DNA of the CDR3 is TGTGCCAGCAGTTCAGCGGGGATCACAGATACGCAGTATTTT.

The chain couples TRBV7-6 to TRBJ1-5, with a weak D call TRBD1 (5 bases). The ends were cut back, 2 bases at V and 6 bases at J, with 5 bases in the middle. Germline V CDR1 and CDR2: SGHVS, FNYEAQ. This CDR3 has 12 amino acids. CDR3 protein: CASSLQGQPQHF. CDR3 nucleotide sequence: TGTGCCAGCAGCTTACAGGGTCAGCCCCAGCATTTT. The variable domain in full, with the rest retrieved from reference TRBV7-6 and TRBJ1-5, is GAGVSQSPRYKVTKRGQDVALRCDPISGHVSLYWYRQALGQGPEFLTYFNYEAQQDKSGLPNDRFSAERPEGSISTLTIQRTEQRDSAMYRCASSLQGQPQHFGDGTRLSIL.

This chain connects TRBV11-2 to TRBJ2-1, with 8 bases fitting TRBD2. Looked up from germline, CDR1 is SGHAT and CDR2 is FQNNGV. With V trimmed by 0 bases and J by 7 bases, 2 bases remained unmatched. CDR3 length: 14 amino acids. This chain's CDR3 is CASSLELAVNEQFF. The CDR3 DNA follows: TGTGCCAGCAGCTTAGAACTAGCGGTAAATGAGCAGTTCTTC.

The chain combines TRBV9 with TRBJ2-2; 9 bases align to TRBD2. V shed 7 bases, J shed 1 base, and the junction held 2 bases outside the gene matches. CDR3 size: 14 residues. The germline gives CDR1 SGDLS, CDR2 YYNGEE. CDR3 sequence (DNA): TGTGCCAGCCAGACTAGCGGGAACACCGGGGAGCTGTTTTTT. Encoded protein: CASQTSGNTGELFF.